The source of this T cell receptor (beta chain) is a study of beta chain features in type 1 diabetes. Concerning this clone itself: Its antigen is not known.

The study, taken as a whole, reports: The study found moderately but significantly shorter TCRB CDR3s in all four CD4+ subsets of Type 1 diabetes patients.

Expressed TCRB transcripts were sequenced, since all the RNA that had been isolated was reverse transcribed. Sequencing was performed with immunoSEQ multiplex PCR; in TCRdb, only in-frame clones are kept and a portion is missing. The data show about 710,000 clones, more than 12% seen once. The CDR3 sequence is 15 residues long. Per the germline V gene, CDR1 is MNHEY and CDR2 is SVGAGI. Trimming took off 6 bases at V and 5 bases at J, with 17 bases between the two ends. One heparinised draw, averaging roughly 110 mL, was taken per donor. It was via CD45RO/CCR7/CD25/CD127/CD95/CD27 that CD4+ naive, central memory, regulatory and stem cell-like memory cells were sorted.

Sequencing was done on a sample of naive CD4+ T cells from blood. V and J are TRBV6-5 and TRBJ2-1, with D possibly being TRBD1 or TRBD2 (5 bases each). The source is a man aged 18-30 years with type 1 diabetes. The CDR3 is CASRTRPGLNNEQFF. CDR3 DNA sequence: TGTGCCAGCAGAACCCGCCCGGGGCTAAACAATGAGCAGTTCTTC.